Following are 21 T cell receptor beta chains from one sample sequenced in a study of early T cells in non-severe SARS-CoV-2 infection. One entry per CDR3 protein results from TCRdb running MiXCR on the 5' RACE reads. The data contain tens of thousands of distinct CDR3 sequences, 12% to 15% of them singletons. The sequencing input was whole blood. Source of these receptors: an adult who was a healthcare worker with PCR-confirmed SARS-CoV-2 infection or an uninfected control (not recorded which).

This clonotype has more than one count but fewer than ten. The rearrangement links TRBV29-1 to TRBJ2-5; weak D call: TRBD2 (6 bases). The germline V gene has CDR1 SQVTM and CDR2 ANQGSEA. V dropped 3 bases and J dropped 4 bases, with 6 bases sitting between them. The CDR3 spans 11 residues. The CDR3 sequence: CSVEEGETQYF. The CDR3 DNA reads TGCAGCGTTGAGGAGGGAGAGACCCAGTACTTC.

The J gene is TRBJ1-2, the V gene TRBV7-9; D is perhaps TRBD1 (5 bases). From germline, CDR1 is SEHNR and CDR2 FQNEAQ (reference sequence). The ends were cut back, 5 bases at V and 2 bases at J, with 15 bases in the middle. The CDR3 consists of 15 residues. The CDR3 DNA reads as TGTGCCAGCAGCCCAAGGCAGGGCGGAAACTATGGCTACACCTTC. It specifies CASSPRQGGNYGYTF.

This chain links TRBV12-3 or TRBV12-4 with TRBJ2-2; no definite D call. V lost 4 bases and J lost 0, with 12 bases in between. The CDR3 runs 16 residues. The CDR3 DNA sequence: TGTGCCAGCAGTTCTGTCCAGCGCGCGAACACCGGGGAGCTGTTTTTT. It specifies CASSSVQRANTGELFF.

This clonotype was counted between two and nine times. The chain carries TRBV28 and TRBJ1-1; D is unclear. Looked up from germline, CDR1 is MDHEN and CDR2 is SYDVKM. The V end was cut by 4 bases, the J end by 4 bases, with 7 bases between. This CDR3 has 12 residues. In DNA form, the CDR3 reads TGTGCCAGCAGTTCGGTCACCACTGAAGCTTTCTTT. It codes for CASSSVTTEAFF.

The DNA of the CDR3 is TGCAGCCCTCAGCGAGGGAATAGGGCAGATACGCAGTATTTT. Translating it yields CSPQRGNRADTQYF. The genes are TRBV29-1 and TRBJ2-3, with D perhaps matching TRBD2 (5 bases). There are 14 residues in the CDR3. Germline V gene sequence: CDR1 SQVTM, CDR2 ANQGSEA. V lost 8 bases, J lost 4 bases, and 19 bases lay in between.

This clonotype has only a few counts. This chain uses TRBV10-2 with TRBJ2-1, with D uncertain. Germline V gene lookup returns CDR1 WSHSY and CDR2 SAAADI. The CDR3 is 14 residues long. The V end was cut by 8 bases, the J end by 6 bases, with 17 bases between. The CDR3 nucleotides read TGCGCCAGCCGTTGGTCGGAGCGCTTCAATGAGCAGTTCTTC. Translated: CASRWSERFNEQFF.

The chain links TRBV6-2 or TRBV6-3 to TRBJ2-7; TRBD1 or TRBD2 may be the D gene (5 bases each). Trimming took off 4 bases at V and 0 bases at J, with 13 bases between the two ends. The CDR3 extends over 15 amino acids. From germline, CDR1 is MNHEY and CDR2 SVGEGT. The CDR3: CASSSATGASYEQYF. For the CDR3, the DNA is TGTGCCAGCAGTTCCGCAACCGGGGCCTCCTACGAGCAGTACTTC.

This clonotype was detected a few times. The chain has TRBV7-9 and TRBJ1-1, with TRBD1 matching 7 bases. This CDR3 has 14 residues. Germline V gene sequence: CDR1 SEHNR, CDR2 FQNEAQ (reference sequence). V was pared by 7 bases and J by 1 base, with 6 bases of the junction left unmatched. For the CDR3, the DNA is TGTGCCAGCAACAAGGGGGCGTCGAACACTGAAGCTTTCTTT. Protein: CASNKGASNTEAFF.

This clonotype was picked up a small number of times. This chain connects TRBV27 to TRBJ1-1; the D gene is possibly TRBD1 (5 bases). The CDR3 is made up of 17 amino acids. Germline V lookup: CDR1 MNHEY, CDR2 SMNVEV (reference sequence). V shed 3 bases and J shed 0 bases, with 17 bases lying between them. The CDR3 region is CASSFGMTEAMNTEAFF. The CDR3 region has the DNA TGTGCCAGCAGTTTTGGGATGACAGAGGCGATGAACACTGAAGCTTTCTTT.

This clonotype was found a few times. The chain recombines TRBV4-3 with TRBJ2-1; D possibly matches TRBD1 or TRBD2 (5 bases each). The CDR3 totals 13 residues. In germline, CDR1 is LGHNA, CDR2 YSLEER. The V end was cut by 0 bases, the J end by 9 bases, with 9 bases between. CDR3 in amino acids: CASSQEPGAEQFF. The CDR3 bases are TGCGCCAGCAGCCAAGAGCCCGGGGCTGAGCAGTTCTTC.

The sample holds a few counts of this clonotype. The CDR3, as DNA: TGTGCCAGCAGCTACATTAACACTGAAGCTTTCTTT. Residues: CASSYINTEAFF. The chain carries TRBV28 and TRBJ1-1, with D unclear. Per germline, CDR1 MDHEN and CDR2 SYDVKM. The CDR3 runs to 12 residues. The ends were cut back, 6 bases at V and 2 bases at J, with 7 bases in the middle.

V usage is TRBV3-1 and J usage is TRBJ2-3; 8 bases align to TRBD2. The germline V gene encodes CDR1 LGHDT and CDR2 YNNKEL (reference sequence). V shed 4 bases and J 4 bases; nucleotides not matched to a gene: 10. The CDR3 runs to 16 residues. This CDR3 is CASSRRGPGGADTQYF. CDR3 DNA: TGTGCCAGCAGCCGCCGAGGGCCCGGGGGGGCAGATACGCAGTATTTT.

V usage is TRBV12-3 or TRBV12-4 and J usage is TRBJ2-3; possibly TRBD1 for D (5 bases). V gave up 5 bases and J gave up 0 bases, with 12 bases separating them. The CDR3 spans 15 residues. Here the CDR3 reads CASSPDRVSTDTQYF. For the CDR3, the DNA is TGTGCCAGCAGTCCCGACAGAGTAAGCACAGATACGCAGTATTTT.

J is TRBJ1-2 and V is TRBV5-1; TRBD1 is a possible D gene (5 bases). Germline CDR1 and CDR2: SGHRS and YFSETQ. The V gene lost 0 bases and the J gene lost 7 bases, with 10 bases spanning the gap. The CDR3 consists of 13 residues. The CDR3 DNA sequence: TGCGCCAGCAGCTTGGAGGCAGGGCTTGGCTACACCTTC. The encoded protein is CASSLEAGLGYTF.

This clonotype showed up many times. The chain is built from TRBV19 and TRBJ1-5; tentative D call: TRBD1 (5 bases). The CDR3 loop spans 16 amino acids. Per germline, CDR1 LNHDA and CDR2 SQIVND (reference sequence). Trimming took 7 bases from V and 5 from J, leaving 21 bases between them. The CDR3 region is CASKIAGAGYHQPQHF. Here the CDR3 DNA reads TGTGCCAGTAAAATAGCTGGGGCAGGTTATCATCAGCCCCAGCATTTT.

This chain connects TRBV29-1 to TRBJ2-4; TRBD2 might be the D (6 bases). Per the germline V gene, CDR1 is SQVTM and CDR2 is ANQGSEA. Trimming shortened V by 1 base and J by 10 bases, and 11 bases separated the two germline ends. The CDR3 contains 12 residues. The CDR3 DNA is TGCAGCGTTGAAGTGGGGAGCGGGATTCAGTACTTC. Translated: CSVEVGSGIQYF.

The table lists this clonotype with a few counts. The chain recombines TRBV27 with TRBJ2-7, with D possibly being TRBD1 (6 bases). The CDR3 extends over 15 amino acids. Germline V lookup: CDR1 MNHEY, CDR2 SMNVEV (reference sequence). Trimming shortened V by 6 bases and J by 3 bases, and 18 bases separated the two germline ends. The CDR3 region is CASSLGQRVIYEQYF. CDR3 nucleotides: TGTGCCAGCAGCCTCGGACAGAGGGTTATCTACGAGCAGTACTTC.

The J gene is TRBJ1-1, the V gene TRBV29-1; TRBD1 might be the D (6 bases). The CDR3 contains 15 residues. Trimming left V 3 bases short and J 4 bases short, with 18 bases between. Germline CDR1 is SQVTM and CDR2 is ANQGSEA. CDR3 protein: CSVDVMGGLVTEAFF. The CDR3, as DNA: TGCAGCGTTGACGTTATGGGGGGGCTCGTCACTGAAGCTTTCTTT. The complete variable domain, with remaining parts taken from reference TRBV29-1 and TRBJ1-1, reads SAVISQKPSRDICQRGTSLTIQCQVDSQVTMMFWYRQQPGQSLTLIATANQGSEATYESGFVIDKFPISRPNLTFSTLTVSNMSPEDSSIYLCSVDVMGGLVTEAFFGQGTRLTVV.

This clonotype was found a few times. The chain carries TRBV10-3 and TRBJ2-7, with D tentatively TRBD2 (6 bases). V was shortened by 4 bases and J by 2 bases, with 15 bases between the two germline ends. The CDR3 is 15 residues long. CDR1 and CDR2 from the germline V gene are ENHRY and SYGVKD. CDR3 in amino acids: CAISGGTGLPYEQYF. The CDR3 nucleotides are TGTGCCATCAGTGGCGGGACCGGGCTCCCCTACGAGCAGTACTTC.

V and J are TRBV29-1 and TRBJ2-3; 9 bases line up with TRBD2. The V gene end was trimmed by 2 bases and the J gene end by 6 bases; junction bases not matched to a gene: 9. The CDR3 runs to 15 residues. CDR1 is SQVTM, CDR2 ANQGSEA, per germline. This CDR3 is CSVESSGGPGDTQYF. The DNA of the CDR3 is TGCAGCGTTGAAAGTAGCGGGGGCCCCGGCGATACGCAGTATTTT.

This clonotype was found many times. The rearrangement links TRBV11-2 to TRBJ2-1, with TRBD2 identical over 11 bases. This CDR3 has 15 residues. V was pared by 5 bases and J by 2 bases, with 2 bases of the junction left unmatched. Germline CDR1 and CDR2: SGHAT and FQNNGV. CDR3 in amino acids: CASSVLAGAYNEQFF. DNA for the CDR3: TGTGCCAGCAGCGTACTAGCGGGGGCCTACAATGAGCAGTTCTTC.